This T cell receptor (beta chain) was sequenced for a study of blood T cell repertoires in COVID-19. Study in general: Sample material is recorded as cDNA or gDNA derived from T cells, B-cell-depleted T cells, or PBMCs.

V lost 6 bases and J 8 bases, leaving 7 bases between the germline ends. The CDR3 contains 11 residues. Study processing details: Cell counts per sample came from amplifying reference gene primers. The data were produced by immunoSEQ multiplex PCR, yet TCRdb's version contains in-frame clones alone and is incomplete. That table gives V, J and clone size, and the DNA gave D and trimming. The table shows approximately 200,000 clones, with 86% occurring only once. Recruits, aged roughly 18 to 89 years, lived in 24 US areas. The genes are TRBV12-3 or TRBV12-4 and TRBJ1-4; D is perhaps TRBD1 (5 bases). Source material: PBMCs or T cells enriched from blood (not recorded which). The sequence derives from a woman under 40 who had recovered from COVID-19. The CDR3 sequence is CASRGLEKLFF. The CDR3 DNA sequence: TGTGCCAGCAGGGGACTCGAAAAACTGTTTTTT.